This is a list of T cell receptor beta chains from one sample in a study of patients and donors after allogeneic stem cell transplantation. Via MiXCR, TCRdb re-called the RT-PCR reads, giving one row per CDR3 protein. The top ten hold 6.5% to 7.5% of the sample, which has 410,000 or so distinct CDR3 sequences, 16% seen once. Sequenced material: blood, either unsorted or a sorted T cell fraction (not recorded which). These receptors were taken from a human donor who was either an allogeneic HSCT recipient or a stem cell or donor lymphocyte infusion donor (not recorded which). It is not recorded whose cells these are; they may come from a transplant donor. Both conserved end residues are part of each CDR3. The order of the fields is D gene, clone size, V gene, J gene, CDR3 DNA, CDR3 protein. A D gene is named only where the DNA matches it firmly. Rows give clone size only sometimes, using once, few, many, or a class for an expanded clone.

TRBD1	NA	TRBV2	TRBJ1-3	TGTGCCAGCAGTTTTGGGAGAGGAGACAGGGCTCCCACTGGAAACACCATATATTTT	CASSFGRGDRAPTGNTIYF
NA	many	TRBV7-8	TRBJ1-2	TGTGCCAGCAGCTTTCCTGGGGGCTTGGGTGGCTACACCTTC	CASSFPGGLGGYTF
NA	few	TRBV11-3	TRBJ2-3	TGTGCCAGCAGCGAGGGAGTCATCGATACGCAGTATTTT	CASSEGVIDTQYF
TRBD2	few	TRBV7-2	TRBJ2-1	TGTGCCAGCAGCCTAACTAGCGGGGGGGGCTATGAGCAGTTCTTC	CASSLTSGGGYEQFF
TRBD1	NA	TRBV6-2/TRBV6-3	TRBJ2-4	TGTGCCAGCACCACAGGGGGTGTAGCCAAAAACATTCAGTACTTC	CASTTGGVAKNIQYF
NA	few	TRBV4-2	TRBJ2-3	TGTGCCAGCAGCCAAGATTCGCTAGCGAGGACAGATACGCAGTATTTT	CASSQDSLARTDTQYF
NA	NA	TRBV6-5	TRBJ2-1	TGTACCAGCAGTTACTCTCTGACTCGTTACAATGAGCAGTTCTTC	CTSSYSLTRYNEQFF
TRBD2	NA	TRBV30	TRBJ2-3	TGTGCCGGGGAGGGTTCCTCGGCAGATACGCAGTATTTT	CAGEGSSADTQYF
NA	NA	TRBV5-5	TRBJ1-5	TGTGCCAGCAGCTCGGGACCGTTCAATCAGCCCCAGCATTTT	CASSSGPFNQPQHF
NA	few	TRBV12-3/TRBV12-4	TRBJ2-7	TGTGCCAGCAGTTTAGACTCGGGCGACGAGCAGTACTTC	CASSLDSGDEQYF
NA	NA	TRBV12-3/TRBV12-4	TRBJ2-4	TGTGCCAGCAGTTTAAGGGTAACTAGACTAAAAAACATTCAGTACTTC	CASSLRVTRLKNIQYF
NA	NA	TRBV14	TRBJ2-5	TGTGCCAGCAGCCTTTTCGGACAGAAATGGGAGACCCAGTACTTC	CASSLFGQKWETQYF
TRBD1	NA	TRBV28	TRBJ2-7	TGTGCCAGCAGTTTGGCGGGACAGGCCATTGACGAGCAGTACTTC	CASSLAGQAIDEQYF
TRBD2	NA	TRBV11-2	TRBJ2-3	TGTGCCAGCAGCCGTACTAGACTAGCGGGGCAGTCAGATACGCAGTATTTT	CASSRTRLAGQSDTQYF
NA	NA	TRBV2	TRBJ1-1	TGTGCCAGCAGTGACCCTAACACTGAAGCTTTCTTT	CASSDPNTEAFF
NA	few	TRBV7-6	TRBJ1-1	TGTGCCAGCAGCTCTTATCGGTCCCGACCGGACACTGAAGCTTTCTTT	CASSSYRSRPDTEAFF
TRBD2	few	TRBV4-3	TRBJ2-1	TGCGCCAGCAGCCGAATTAGCGGGGGCAACTACAATGAGCAGTTCTTC	CASSRISGGNYNEQFF
NA	many	TRBV20-1	TRBJ2-7	TGCAGTGCTAGCGATAGCTCCTACGAGCAGTACTTC	CSASDSSYEQYF
TRBD2	NA	TRBV7-2	TRBJ2-7	TGTGCCAGCAGCTTAATGACTAGCGGGAGGCTTTCCTACGAGCAGTACTTC	CASSLMTSGRLSYEQYF
NA	few	TRBV12-3/TRBV12-4	TRBJ1-5	TGTGCCAGCAGCGGTCGAGTTAGCAATCAGCCCCAGCATTTT	CASSGRVSNQPQHF
TRBD2	NA	TRBV11-2	TRBJ2-1	TGTGCCAGCAGCCAGGGACTAGCGGGAGGTCTTAGCTCCTACAATGAGCAGTTCTTC	CASSQGLAGGLSSYNEQFF
NA	once	TRBV14	TRBJ2-5	TGTGCCAGCAGCATCCAGAAGGGAGTAGCTAAAGGAGAGACCCAGTACTTC	CASSIQKGVAKGETQYF
NA	few	TRBV7-9	TRBJ1-1	TGTGCCAGCAGCTTCTGGGGCACTGAAGCTTTCTTT	CASSFWGTEAFF
NA	NA	TRBV11-2	TRBJ1-1	TGTGCCAGCAGCTCGCGTTCGTTTCTTCCGGGAGAAGCTTTCTTT	CASSSRSFLPGEAFF
NA	many	TRBV9	TRBJ2-2	TGTGCCAGCAGCTTCTGGGACGACCGCGGGGAGCTGTTTTTT	CASSFWDDRGELFF
NA	NA	TRBV5-1	TRBJ2-7	TGCGCCAGGTCCGTAGGACTGCGGCCCTACGAGCAGTACTTC	CARSVGLRPYEQYF
NA	NA	TRBV4-3	TRBJ1-2	TGCGCCAGCAGCCAAGATCATAACAGGGAGGACTATGGCTACACCTTC	CASSQDHNREDYGYTF
NA	NA	TRBV27	TRBJ1-5	TGTGCCAGCAGTACTGCCCCTGCGGGGGGCGCTCAGCATTTT	CASSTAPAGGAQHF
NA	many	TRBV6-5	TRBJ1-6	TGTGCCAGCAGTTACACCTCGACAGGCCACTATAATTCACCCCTCCACTTT	CASSYTSTGHYNSPLHF
NA	many	TRBV5-1	TRBJ1-4	TGCGCCAGCAGCTTGGGCCTCGGGACCGTGAATGAAAAACTGTTTTTT	CASSLGLGTVNEKLFF
NA	few	TRBV3-1	TRBJ1-5	TGTGCCAGCAGCCAAGACAGGGGTTTCGGTCAGCCCCAGCATTTT	CASSQDRGFGQPQHF
TRBD2	NA	TRBV20-1	TRBJ2-1	TGCAGTGCTAGAGACGGGACTAGCGGTTCCTACAATGAGCAGTTCTTC	CSARDGTSGSYNEQFF
TRBD1	NA	TRBV7-9	TRBJ1-4	TGTGCCAGCAGCACCGGGACAGCAAGTGAAAAACTGTTTTTT	CASSTGTASEKLFF
NA	few	TRBV24-1	TRBJ2-3	TGTGCCACCAGTGATTCGCCCCGGGGGCAGTATTTT	CATSDSPRGQYF
NA	NA	TRBV20-1	TRBJ2-7	TGCAGTGTGGACACGGTTTCCTACGAGCAGTACTTC	CSVDTVSYEQYF
NA	few	TRBV11-3	TRBJ2-1	TGTGCCAGCAGCCCGTGGGGACGGGACTCCTACAATGAGCAGTTCTTC	CASSPWGRDSYNEQFF
NA	few	TRBV20-1	TRBJ1-5	TGCAGTGCTGCCGGGTCCTTAAATCAGCCCCAGCATTTT	CSAAGSLNQPQHF
NA	few	TRBV12-3/TRBV12-4	TRBJ1-2	TGTGCCAGCAGTTCACGGAGGGGGAATAACTATGGCTACACCTTC	CASSSRRGNNYGYTF
NA	NA	TRBV6-5	TRBJ2-1	TGTGCCAGCAGTTACCAACCTGGGGGGGCGCGTAATGAGCAGTTCTTC	CASSYQPGGARNEQFF
NA	few	TRBV24-1	TRBJ2-1	TGTGCCACCAGTGATCAACGGACCTTTTACAATGAGCAGTTCTTC	CATSDQRTFYNEQFF
TRBD1	NA	TRBV11-2	TRBJ1-4	TGTGCCAGCAGCTACACAGGGGGCGCATACGAAAAACTGTTTTTT	CASSYTGGAYEKLFF
NA	few	TRBV11-2	TRBJ2-7	TGTGCCAGCAGCTCCACCCTTCTAAGGTTCAAGCAGTACTTC	CASSSTLLRFKQYF